The clone carrying this T cell receptor beta chain was detected only a few times. Its matching antigen is unknown. This table comes from immunoSEQ multiplex PCR, and its TCRdb copy is limited to in-frame clones, with some not included. The sample carries about 180,000 clones, 88% recorded once. The source of the sample is a study of T cell responses to AZD1222 COVID-19 vaccine. Findings of the study overall: Among those given AZD1222, only five or six were seropositive at baseline. Researchers took repertoire samples only after the peak T cell response had come.

Trimming shortened V by 0 bases and J by 0 bases, and 8 bases separated the two germline ends. CDR1 is KGHSH and CDR2 is LQKENI in the germline V gene. This CDR3 contains 16 residues. Specimen: peripheral blood, collected 28 days after the second AZD1222 dose. This chain joins TRBV18 and TRBJ2-2; D call uncertain. The sequence was collected from an adult who received the AZD1222 COVID-19 vaccine. CDR3 residues: CASSPPMGTNTGELFF. CDR3 nucleotides: TGTGCCAGCTCACCACCGATGGGGACGAACACCGGGGAGCTGTTTTTT.